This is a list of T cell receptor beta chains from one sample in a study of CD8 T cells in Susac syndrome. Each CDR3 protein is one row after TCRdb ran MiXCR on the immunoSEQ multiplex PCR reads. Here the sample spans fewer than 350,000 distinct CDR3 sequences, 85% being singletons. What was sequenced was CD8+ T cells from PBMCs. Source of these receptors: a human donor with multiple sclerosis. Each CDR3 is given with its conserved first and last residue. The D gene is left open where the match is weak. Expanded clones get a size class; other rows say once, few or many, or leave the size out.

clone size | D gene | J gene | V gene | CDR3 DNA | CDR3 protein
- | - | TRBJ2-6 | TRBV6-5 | TGTGCCAGCAGTTACGGAGTCTCTGGGGCCAACGTCCTGACTTTC | CASSYGVSGANVLTF
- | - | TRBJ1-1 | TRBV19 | TGTGCCAGTAGTATAGAGGACGGTAAGAACACTGAAGCTTTCTTT | CASSIEDGKNTEAFF
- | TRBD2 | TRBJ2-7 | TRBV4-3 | TGCGCCAGCAGCCCACTAGCGGACCACTACGAGCAGTACTTC | CASSPLADHYEQYF
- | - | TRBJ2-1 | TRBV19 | TGTGCCAGTAGTGTCCACCGGGACTACAATGAGCAGTTCTTC | CASSVHRDYNEQFF
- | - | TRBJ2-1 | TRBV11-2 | TGTGCCAGCAGCTTAGTGGCTAGCTGGGATGAGCAGTTCTTC | CASSLVASWDEQFF
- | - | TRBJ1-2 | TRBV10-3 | TGTGCCATCAGTTTGGCCACGCTTCAGGACGGCTACACCTTC | CAISLATLQDGYTF
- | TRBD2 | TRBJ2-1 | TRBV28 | TGTGCCACCGGGACTAGCGGGATCAATGAGCAGTTCTTC | CATGTSGINEQFF
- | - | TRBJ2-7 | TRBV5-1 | TGCGCCAGCAGTCGGAGCGGGACAGGGACTAGTCGGTACGAGCAGTACTTC | CASSRSGTGTSRYEQYF
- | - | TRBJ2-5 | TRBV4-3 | TGCGCCAGCAGCCAAGATCGCCGGGGCCAAGAGACCCAGTACTTC | CASSQDRRGQETQYF
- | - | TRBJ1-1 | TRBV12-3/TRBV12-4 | TGTGCCAGCAGTTTCTCCCAAACTTTCTTT | CASSFSQTFF
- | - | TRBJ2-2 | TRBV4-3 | TGCGCCAGCAGCCCAGATCACAGGGAAGCGGGGGAGCTGTTTTTT | CASSPDHREAGELFF
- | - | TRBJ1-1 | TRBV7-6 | TGTGCCAGCAGCGCAGGGTTAGAGAACACTGAAGCTTTCTTT | CASSAGLENTEAFF
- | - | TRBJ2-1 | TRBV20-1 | TGCAGTGCTGGTTTGAGTGAGGGCTGGGTCTATGAGCAGTTCTTC | CSAGLSEGWVYEQFF
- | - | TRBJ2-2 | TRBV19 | TGTGCCAGTAGTCCCGGCCTATTGGGGGAGCTGTTTTTT | CASSPGLLGELFF
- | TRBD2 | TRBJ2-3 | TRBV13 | TGTGCCAGCAGCTTACCAGCGGGAGGCACAGATACGCAGTATTTT | CASSLPAGGTDTQYF
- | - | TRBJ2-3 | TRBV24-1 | TGTGCCACCAGTGATCCTATCGGGGAATCCGATACGCAGTATTTT | CATSDPIGESDTQYF
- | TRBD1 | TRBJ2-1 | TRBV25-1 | TGTGCCAGCACCCGACAGGGCCTCTACAATGAGCAGTCCTTC | CASTRQGLYNEQSF
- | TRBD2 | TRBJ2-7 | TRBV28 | TGTGCCAGCACTGGTAGCGGGAGGGGTGCGAGGCCGGGCTACGAGCAGTACTTC | CASTGSGRGARPGYEQYF
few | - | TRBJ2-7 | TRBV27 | TGTGCCAGCAGCTTAACAGGGTACTCCTACGAGCAGTACTTC | CASSLTGYSYEQYF
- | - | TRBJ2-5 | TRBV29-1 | TGCAGCGTTGCAGACATTAGAGAGACCCAGTACTTC | CSVADIRETQYF
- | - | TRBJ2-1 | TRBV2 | TGTGCCAGCAGTGATACGTGGCGTTATGAGCAGTTCTTC | CASSDTWRYEQFF
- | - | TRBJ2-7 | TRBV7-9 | TGTGCCAGCAGCTCCATTATGGGGGGAATAGACTACGAGCAGTACTTC | CASSSIMGGIDYEQYF
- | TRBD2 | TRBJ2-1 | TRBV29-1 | TGCAGCGCCGCTAGCGGGATTAGAAATGAGCAGTTCTTC | CSAASGIRNEQFF
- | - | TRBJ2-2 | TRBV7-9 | TGTGCCAGCATGGGGGAACCCGGGGAGCTGTTTTTT | CASMGEPGELFF
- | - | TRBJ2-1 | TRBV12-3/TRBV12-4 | TGTGCCAGCAGGCCCGGGGCCAGCTCCTACAATGAGCAGTTCTTC | CASRPGASSYNEQFF
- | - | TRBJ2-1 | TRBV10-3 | TGTGCCATCTCCCCAGGGGGGGACAATGAGCAGTTCTTC | CAISPGGDNEQFF
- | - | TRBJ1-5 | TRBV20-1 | TGCAGTGCTAGAGTCTTGATTAGGGTCCCACACAGCCAGCCCCAGCATTTT | CSARVLIRVPHSQPQHF
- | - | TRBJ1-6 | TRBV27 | TGTGCCAGCAGTCCCATCCTTGGGGCCCTCCACTTT | CASSPILGALHF
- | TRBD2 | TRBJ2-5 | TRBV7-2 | TGTGCCAGCAGCTTAGCCCCAGCGGGAGCCGAGACCCAGTACTTC | CASSLAPAGAETQYF
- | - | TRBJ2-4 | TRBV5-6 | TGTGCCAGCAGCTTGGGGGTTCTGGCAAAGAACATTCAGTACTTC | CASSLGVLAKNIQYF
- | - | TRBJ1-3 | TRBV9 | TGTGCCAGCAGCGTAGCTTCGGGGCAGGGAGGAAACACCATATATTTT | CASSVASGQGGNTIYF
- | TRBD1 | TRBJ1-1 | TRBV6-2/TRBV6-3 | TGTGCCAGCAGTTACGGACAGGGAATTGGGTTTTTGAGGAACACTGAAGCTTTCTTT | CASSYGQGIGFLRNTEAFF
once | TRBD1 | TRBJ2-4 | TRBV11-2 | TGTGCCAGCAGGTCTTTAACAGGGGGTCGGTTAGCCAAAAACATTCAGTACTTC | CASRSLTGGRLAKNIQYF
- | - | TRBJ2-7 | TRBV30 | TGTGCCTGGAGTGTGTGGGGGAGTACCTACGAGCAGTACTTC | CAWSVWGSTYEQYF
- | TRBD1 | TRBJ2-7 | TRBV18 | TGTGCCAGCTCACCGCGCGGGACAGGGTCTTGGGAGCAGTACTTC | CASSPRGTGSWEQYF
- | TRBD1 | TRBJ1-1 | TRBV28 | TGTGCCAGCAGTCCTCCGGGACAGGGGGCTGTCGAAGCTTTCTTT | CASSPPGQGAVEAFF
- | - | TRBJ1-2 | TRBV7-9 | TGTGCCAGCAGCTTATTGGCCAGGGAACCCTATGGCTACACCTTC | CASSLLAREPYGYTF
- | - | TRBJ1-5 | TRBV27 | TGTGCCAGCAGTTTCATTGATCAGCCCCAGCATTTT | CASSFIDQPQHF
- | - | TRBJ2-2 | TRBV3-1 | TGTGCCAGCAGCCAAGTCAGGGTCAGGGGGAACACCGGGGAGCTGTTTTTT | CASSQVRVRGNTGELFF
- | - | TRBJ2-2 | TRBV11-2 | TGTGCCAGCAGCTTAGCTGGGATGAACACCGGGGAGCTGTTTTTT | CASSLAGMNTGELFF
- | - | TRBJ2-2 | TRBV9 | TGTGCCAGCAGCCCGGGATTAATGGGGGAGCTGTTTTTT | CASSPGLMGELFF
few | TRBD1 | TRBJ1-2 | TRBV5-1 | TGCGCCAGCAGCTTCCTCTTAATCCGGGACAGCTTGCTTCTTTGTCACTACACCTTC | CASSFLLIRDSLLLCHYTF
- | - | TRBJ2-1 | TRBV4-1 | TGCGCCAGCAGCCGGGACCCTGACAGCGGGCTATACAATGAGCAGTTCTTC | CASSRDPDSGLYNEQFF
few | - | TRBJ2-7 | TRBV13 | TGTGCCAGCAGCTCTTGGACGGGGAGGAACGAGCAGTACTTC | CASSSWTGRNEQYF
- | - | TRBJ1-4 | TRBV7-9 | TGTGCCAGCAGCTTTGATGTCGGGACACCGAACCGAAAAGAAAAACTGTTTTTT | CASSFDVGTPNRKEKLFF
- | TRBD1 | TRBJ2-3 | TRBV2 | TGTGCCAGCAGTTTCATGACAGGGCCGGCAGATACGCAGTATTTT | CASSFMTGPADTQYF
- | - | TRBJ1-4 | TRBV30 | TGTGCCTGGAGTAATGAGGCTAATGAAAAACTGTTTTTT | CAWSNEANEKLFF
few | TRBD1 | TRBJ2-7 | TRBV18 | TGTGCCAGCTCACCACCGGGACAGGGAGCCTACGAGCAGTACTTC | CASSPPGQGAYEQYF
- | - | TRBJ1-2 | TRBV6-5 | TGTGCCAGCAGTTACACGAGGAGGGGCGAGAACTATGGCTACACCTTC | CASSYTRRGENYGYTF